These T cell receptor beta chains were read from a single sample in a study of cytomegalovirus exposure and HLA in healthy donors. Method: immunoSEQ multiplex PCR; TCRdb's copy keeps in-frame clones and lacks some. The repertoire holds 80,000 to 100,000 clones, with around 80% as singletons. The sequencing input was PBMCs. All receptors derive from a man aged 25-45 years in good health and CMV-seronegative. The conserved cysteine and the conserved F or W are not part of the CDR3 here. The order of the fields is clone size, V gene, CDR3 protein. Rows give clone size only sometimes, using once, few, many, or a class for an expanded clone.

clone_size: .
v_call: TRBV6-1
cdr3_aa: ASSESGRSTEAF

clone_size: .
v_call: TRBV19
cdr3_aa: ASSMCGCIQGNFTDTQY

clone_size: .
v_call: TRBV30
cdr3_aa: AWTGDRNQPQH

clone_size: .
v_call: TRBV9
cdr3_aa: ASSVVSSNEQF

clone_size: once
v_call: TRBV11-2
cdr3_aa: ASTGSGDSNYGYT

clone_size: .
v_call: TRBV19
cdr3_aa: ASSIRDNLAKNIQY

clone_size: .
v_call: TRBV10-1
cdr3_aa: ASSEWSGNAGELF

clone_size: .
v_call: TRBV9
cdr3_aa: ASSAMTGSRGEQY

clone_size: .
v_call: TRBV9
cdr3_aa: ASSATGDSYNEQF

clone_size: .
v_call: TRBV30
cdr3_aa: AWRTDRHSGNTIY

clone_size: .
v_call: TRBV4-3
cdr3_aa: ASSQGGAGGYADTQY

clone_size: .
v_call: TRBV7-2
cdr3_aa: ASSLYVAVQPQH

clone_size: few
v_call: TRBV4-1
cdr3_aa: ASSQGASIPTNEKLF